This record concerns one T cell receptor beta chain sequence. The record originates from a study of blood T cell repertoires in COVID-19. Across the study: Samples of COVID-19 (acute and convalescent) were obtained from the United States, Italy and Spain.

Method: immunoSEQ multiplex PCR; TCRdb's copy keeps in-frame clones and lacks some. The sample lists 250,000 to 300,000 clones, roughly 80% occurring once. V lost 3 bases and J lost 0; bases outside the gene matches: 10. Germline loops: CDR1 MNHEY, CDR2 SMNVEV (reference sequence). This CDR3 comprises 18 residues. Recovery meant two consecutive negative NP/OP PCR tests, professional clearance, or resolved symptoms. Material: PBMCs or T cells enriched from blood (not recorded which). This TCR was sampled from a man between 50 and 59 years old who had recovered from COVID-19. V and J are TRBV27 and TRBJ2-1, with 8 bases identical to TRBD1. The DNA for the CDR3 is TGTGCCAGCAGTTTGAGACAGGGGACCTTTAGCTCCTACAATGAGCAGTTCTTC. Residues: CASSLRQGTFSSYNEQFF.